Given below is one T cell receptor (beta chain) in context. Profiling relied on immunoSEQ multiplex PCR, and the TCRdb table lists in-frame clones only, not all of them. The sample includes more than 50,000 clones, more than 80% of them seen just once. These data belong to a study of OX40 agonist ivuxolimab in advanced cancers. Looked up from germline, CDR1 is SGHRS and CDR2 is YFSETQ. This CDR3 is built from 14 residues. J gave up 8 bases and V 0 bases, and 2 bases lay outside the gene matches. The V gene is TRBV5-1, the J gene TRBJ2-4; 10 positions match TRBD1. Material: CD4+ or CD8+ T cells sorted from blood, obtained in a trial of the OX40 agonist ivuxolimab. The sequence was collected from an adult with an advanced solid tumor such as melanoma, head and neck, liver or kidney cancer. CDR3 sequence: CASSLGQGAYIQYF. CDR3 in DNA: TGCGCCAGCAGCTTGGGACAGGGGGCTTACATTCAGTACTTC.